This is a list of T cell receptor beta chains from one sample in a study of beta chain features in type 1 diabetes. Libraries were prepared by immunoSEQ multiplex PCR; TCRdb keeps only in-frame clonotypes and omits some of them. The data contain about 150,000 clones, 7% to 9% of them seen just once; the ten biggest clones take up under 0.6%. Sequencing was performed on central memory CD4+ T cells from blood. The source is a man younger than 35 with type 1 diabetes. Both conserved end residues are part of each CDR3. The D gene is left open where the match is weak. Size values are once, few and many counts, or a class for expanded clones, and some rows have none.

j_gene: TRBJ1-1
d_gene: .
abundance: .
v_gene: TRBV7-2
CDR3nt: TGTGCCAGCAGCCCCCTTCGCACTGAAGCTTTCTTT
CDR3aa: CASSPLRTEAFF

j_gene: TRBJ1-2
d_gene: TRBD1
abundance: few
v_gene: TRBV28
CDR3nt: TGTGCCAGCAGTAAGACCGGGACAGGGGGATGGGGCTACACCTTC
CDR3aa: CASSKTGTGGWGYTF

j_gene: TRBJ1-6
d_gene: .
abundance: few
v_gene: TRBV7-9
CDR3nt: TGTGCCAGCAGCTCCTACCGACAGGACGGAACGAATTCACCCCTCCACTTT
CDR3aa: CASSSYRQDGTNSPLHF

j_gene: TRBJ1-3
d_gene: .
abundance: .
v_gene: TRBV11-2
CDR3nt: TGTGCCAGCAGCCTTGCAGGTTCTGGAAACACCATATATTTT
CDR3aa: CASSLAGSGNTIYF

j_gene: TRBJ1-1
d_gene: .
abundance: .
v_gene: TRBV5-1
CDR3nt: TGCGCCAGCAGCCTGGTCGGTGGCACAGAAGAGGAAGCTTTCTTT
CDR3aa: CASSLVGGTEEEAFF

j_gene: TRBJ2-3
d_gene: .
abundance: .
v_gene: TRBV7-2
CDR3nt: TGTGCCAGCAGCTTTGCGGGGGCCGATACGCAGTATTTT
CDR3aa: CASSFAGADTQYF

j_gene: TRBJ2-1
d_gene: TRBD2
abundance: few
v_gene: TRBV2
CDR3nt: TGTGCCAGCAGTGAACGAGGCGGGAGCACCAATGAGCAGTTCTTC
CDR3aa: CASSERGGSTNEQFF

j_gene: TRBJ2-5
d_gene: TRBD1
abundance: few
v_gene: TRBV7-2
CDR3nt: TGTGCCAGCAGCTTACGACAGGGCCAAGAGACCCAGTACTTC
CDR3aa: CASSLRQGQETQYF

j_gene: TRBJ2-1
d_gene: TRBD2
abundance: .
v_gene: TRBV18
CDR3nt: TGTGCCAGCTCACCCCCCGGGGGGTACAATGAGCAGTTCTTC
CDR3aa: CASSPPGGYNEQFF

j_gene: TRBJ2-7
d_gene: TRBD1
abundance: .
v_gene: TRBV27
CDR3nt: TGTGCCAGCAGTTTGGACAGGGGGCTCCACGAGCAGTACTTC
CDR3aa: CASSLDRGLHEQYF

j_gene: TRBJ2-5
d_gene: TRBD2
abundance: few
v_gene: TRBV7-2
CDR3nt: TGTGCCAGCAGGCGCGGCGGGAGTTCGGCGGAGACCCAGTACTTC
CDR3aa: CASRRGGSSAETQYF

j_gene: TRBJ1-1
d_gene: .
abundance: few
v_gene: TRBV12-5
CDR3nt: TGTGCTAGTGGTAGGGGGAGTGAAGCTTTCTTT
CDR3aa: CASGRGSEAFF

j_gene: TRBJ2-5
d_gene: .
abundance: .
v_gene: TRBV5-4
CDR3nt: TGCGCCAGCAGCCAGGGGCTAGGAATGGGGGAGACCCAGTACTTC
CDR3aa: CASSQGLGMGETQYF

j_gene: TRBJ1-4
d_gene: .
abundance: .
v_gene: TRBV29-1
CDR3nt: TGCAGCGTTTGGGGGGGTTCCGAAAAACTGTTTTTT
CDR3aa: CSVWGGSEKLFF

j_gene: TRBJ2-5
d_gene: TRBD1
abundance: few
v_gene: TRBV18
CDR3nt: TGTGCCAGCTCACCGGGCCCCGACAGGGGTGAGGAGACCCAGTACTTC
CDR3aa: CASSPGPDRGEETQYF

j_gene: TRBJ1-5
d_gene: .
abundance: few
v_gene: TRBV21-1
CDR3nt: TGTGCCAGCAGCAAAGGACTGCCTAAAAATCAGCCCCAGCATTTT
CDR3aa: CASSKGLPKNQPQHF

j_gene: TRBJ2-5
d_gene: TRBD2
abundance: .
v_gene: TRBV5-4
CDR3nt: TGTGCCAGCAGCTTGGCCACTAGCGGGTTAGAGACCCAGTACTTC
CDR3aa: CASSLATSGLETQYF

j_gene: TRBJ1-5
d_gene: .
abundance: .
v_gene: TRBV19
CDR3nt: TGTGCCAGTACCCAAGTAAGCGGGCGGTGGCAGCCCCAGCATTTT
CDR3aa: CASTQVSGRWQPQHF

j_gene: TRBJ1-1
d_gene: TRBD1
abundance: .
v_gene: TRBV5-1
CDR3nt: TGCGCCAGCAGCGGATTGACAGGGGTTATGAACACTGAAGCTTTCTTT
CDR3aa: CASSGLTGVMNTEAFF

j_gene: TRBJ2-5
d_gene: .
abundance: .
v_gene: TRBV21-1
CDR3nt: TGTGCCAGCAGCGGACAGGGGGCCGGGGAGACCCAGTACTTC
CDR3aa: CASSGQGAGETQYF

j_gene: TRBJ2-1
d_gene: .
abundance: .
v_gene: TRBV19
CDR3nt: TGTGCCAGTAGTATGCTTGCGGGCCGCTCCTACAATGAGCAGTTCTTC
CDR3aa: CASSMLAGRSYNEQFF

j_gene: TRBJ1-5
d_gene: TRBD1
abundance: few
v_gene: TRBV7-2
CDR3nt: TGTGCCAGCAGCTTAGGACAGGGGACCTATCAGCCCCAGCATTTT
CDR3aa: CASSLGQGTYQPQHF

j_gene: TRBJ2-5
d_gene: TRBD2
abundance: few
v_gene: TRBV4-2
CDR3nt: TGTGCCAGCAGCCACGAATTAGCGGGAGGGAAAGAGACCCAGTACTTC
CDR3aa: CASSHELAGGKETQYF

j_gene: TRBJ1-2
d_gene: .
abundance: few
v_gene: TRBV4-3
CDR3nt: TGCGCCAGCAGCCAAGATCAGCGGAGGCAGAATGGCTACACCTTC
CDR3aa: CASSQDQRRQNGYTF

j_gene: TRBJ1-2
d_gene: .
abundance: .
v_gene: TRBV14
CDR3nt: TGTGCCAGCAGCCAAGATCCGGGGGGCTATGGCTACACCTTC
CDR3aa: CASSQDPGGYGYTF

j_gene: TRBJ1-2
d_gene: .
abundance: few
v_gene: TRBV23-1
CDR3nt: TGCGCCAGCCGAGTCAGGGGAGTTAGTGGCTATGGCTACACCTTC
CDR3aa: CASRVRGVSGYGYTF

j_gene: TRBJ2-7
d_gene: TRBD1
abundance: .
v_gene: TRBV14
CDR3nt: TGTGCCAGCAGCCATCATAACAAGGGACAGGGTAATTCCTACGAGCAGTACTTC
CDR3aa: CASSHHNKGQGNSYEQYF

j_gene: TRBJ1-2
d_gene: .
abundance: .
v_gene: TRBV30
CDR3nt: TGTGCCTGGAGGCATACAGGGAACTATGGCTACACCTTC
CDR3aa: CAWRHTGNYGYTF

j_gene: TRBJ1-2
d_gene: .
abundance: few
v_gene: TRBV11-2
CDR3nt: TGTGCCAGCAGCCCCGGGAGAGGGACCTATGGCTACACCTTC
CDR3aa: CASSPGRGTYGYTF

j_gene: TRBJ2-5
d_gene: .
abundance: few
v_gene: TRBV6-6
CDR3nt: TGTGCCACCTCACACAGGGACGGGACCCAGTACTTC
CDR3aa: CATSHRDGTQYF

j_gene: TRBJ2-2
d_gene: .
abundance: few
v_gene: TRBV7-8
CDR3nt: TGTGCCAGCAGCTTAAGGGGGGGCCAGACCACCGGGGAGCTGTTTTTT
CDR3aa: CASSLRGGQTTGELFF

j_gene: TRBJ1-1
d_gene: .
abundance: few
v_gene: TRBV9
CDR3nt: TGTGCCAGCAGCGTAGAGCCAGGGGAGAACACTGAAGCTTTCTTT
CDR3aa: CASSVEPGENTEAFF

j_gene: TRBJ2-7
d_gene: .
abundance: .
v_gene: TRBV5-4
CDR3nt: TGTGCCAGCAGCGCAATGTATAGCGGCGTCGAGCAGTACTTC
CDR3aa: CASSAMYSGVEQYF